This T cell receptor (beta chain) emerged from a study of T cells in Graves' hyperthyroidism and ophthalmopathy. About the study: Once the initial diagnosis was made, peripheral blood was obtained before any treatment.

Study-wide results and limits: Blood also showed most of the thyroid clonotypes that were expanded above 0.001.

TCR beta CDR3 region amplification was performed from RNA transcripts. The HTBI primer set served for first-round RT-PCR of the TCR CDR3. TCRdb reanalysed the multiplex PCR reads using MiXCR and keeps one entry per CDR3 protein. Here the sample spans around 600,000 distinct CDR3 sequences, 11% to 15% being singletons. This clonotype was detected ten times or more. The antigen is not known. Patients were excluded for uncontrolled infection, other autoimmune disease, pregnancy or lactation. Fresh peripheral blood, approximately 9.7 ml, was the source of the PBMCs. CDR3 length equals 15 residues. The ends were cut back, 1 base at V and 0 bases at J, with 9 bases in the middle. Germline assignment: CDR1 MGHDK and CDR2 SYGVNS.

This sequence was found in a woman in her late teens or twenties with Graves' ophthalmopathy. The material sequenced was blood. The gene calls are TRBV25-1 and TRBJ1-1, with D possibly matching TRBD1 (5 bases). CDR3 protein: CASSESNRLNTEAFF. For the CDR3, the DNA is TGTGCCAGCAGTGAATCAAACAGGTTGAACACTGAAGCTTTCTTT.